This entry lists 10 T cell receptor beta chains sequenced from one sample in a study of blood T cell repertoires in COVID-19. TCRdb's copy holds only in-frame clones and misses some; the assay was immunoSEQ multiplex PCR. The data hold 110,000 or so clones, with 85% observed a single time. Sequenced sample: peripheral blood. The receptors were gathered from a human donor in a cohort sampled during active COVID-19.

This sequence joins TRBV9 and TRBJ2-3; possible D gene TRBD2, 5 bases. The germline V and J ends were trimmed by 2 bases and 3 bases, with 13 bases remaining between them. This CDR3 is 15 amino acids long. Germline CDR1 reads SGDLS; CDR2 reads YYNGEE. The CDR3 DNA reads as TGTGCCAGCAGCGTCGACTATCGGGGTACAGATACGCAGTATTTT. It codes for CASSVDYRGTDTQYF. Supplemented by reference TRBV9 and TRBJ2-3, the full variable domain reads DSGVTQTPKHLITATGQRVTLRCSPRSGDLSVYWYQQSLDQGLQFLIQYYNGEERAKGNILERFSAQQFPDLHSELNLSSLELGDSALYFCASSVDYRGTDTQYFGPGTRLTVL.

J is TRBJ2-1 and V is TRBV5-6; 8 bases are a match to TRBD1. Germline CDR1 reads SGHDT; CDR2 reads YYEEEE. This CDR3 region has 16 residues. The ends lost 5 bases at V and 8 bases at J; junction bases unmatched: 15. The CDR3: CASSSTRTGKNHEQFF. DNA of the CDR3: TGTGCCAGCAGTTCGACTAGGACAGGGAAGAACCATGAGCAGTTCTTC.

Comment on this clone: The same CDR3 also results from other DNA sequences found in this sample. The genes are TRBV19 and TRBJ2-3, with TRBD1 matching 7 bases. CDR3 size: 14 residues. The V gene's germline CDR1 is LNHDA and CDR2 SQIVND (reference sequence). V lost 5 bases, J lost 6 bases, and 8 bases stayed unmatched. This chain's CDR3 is CASSPREGADTQYF. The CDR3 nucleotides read TGTGCCAGTAGTCCCCGTGAGGGGGCGGATACGCAGTATTTT.

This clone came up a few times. The CDR3 reads CASSEQPGETGYTF. CDR3 bases: TGTGCCAGCAGTGAACAACCGGGGGAGACAGGCTACACCTTC. The V gene is TRBV6-1, the J gene TRBJ1-2; a weak D match, TRBD1 (5 bases). CDR3 length: 14 amino acids. Trimming took 2 bases from V and 8 from J, leaving 15 bases between them. The V gene's germline CDR1 is MNHNS and CDR2 SASEGT.

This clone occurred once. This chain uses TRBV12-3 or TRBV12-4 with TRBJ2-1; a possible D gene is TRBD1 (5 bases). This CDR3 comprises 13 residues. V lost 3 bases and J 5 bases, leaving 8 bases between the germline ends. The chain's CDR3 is CASSFSGNNEQFF. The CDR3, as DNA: TGTGCCAGCAGTTTTTCAGGGAACAATGAGCAGTTCTTC.

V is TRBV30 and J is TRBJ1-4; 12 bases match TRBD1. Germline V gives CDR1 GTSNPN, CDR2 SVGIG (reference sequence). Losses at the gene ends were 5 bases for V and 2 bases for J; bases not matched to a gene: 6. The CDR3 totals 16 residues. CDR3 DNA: TGTGCCTGGCTCTGGGACAGGGGGCGGACTAATGAAAAACTGTTTTTT. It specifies CAWLWDRGRTNEKLFF.

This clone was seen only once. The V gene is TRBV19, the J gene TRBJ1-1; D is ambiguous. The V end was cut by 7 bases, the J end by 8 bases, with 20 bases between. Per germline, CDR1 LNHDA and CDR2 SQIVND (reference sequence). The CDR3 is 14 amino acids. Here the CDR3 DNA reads TGTGCCAGTATGTGGCAGGCAACAACCCTGGAAGCTTTCTTT. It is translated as CASMWQATTLEAFF.

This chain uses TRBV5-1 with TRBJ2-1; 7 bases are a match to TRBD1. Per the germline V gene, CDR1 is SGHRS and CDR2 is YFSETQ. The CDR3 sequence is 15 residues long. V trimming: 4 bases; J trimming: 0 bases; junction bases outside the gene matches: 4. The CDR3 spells CASSAGTDSYNEQFF. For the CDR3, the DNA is TGCGCCAGCAGCGCAGGGACAGACTCCTACAATGAGCAGTTCTTC.

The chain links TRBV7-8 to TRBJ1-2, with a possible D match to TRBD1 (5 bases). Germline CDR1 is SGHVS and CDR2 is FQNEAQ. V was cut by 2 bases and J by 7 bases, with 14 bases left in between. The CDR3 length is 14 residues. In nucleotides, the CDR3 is TGTGCCAGCAGCTTACAGGGACTCGTAAGTGGCTACACCTTC. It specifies CASSLQGLVSGYTF.

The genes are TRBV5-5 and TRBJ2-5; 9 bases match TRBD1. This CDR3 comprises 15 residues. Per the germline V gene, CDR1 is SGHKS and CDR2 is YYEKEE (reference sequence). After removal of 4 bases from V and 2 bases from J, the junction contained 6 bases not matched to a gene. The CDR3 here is CASSLSDRGQETQYF. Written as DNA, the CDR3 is TGTGCCAGCAGCCTGTCAGACAGGGGGCAAGAGACCCAGTACTTC.